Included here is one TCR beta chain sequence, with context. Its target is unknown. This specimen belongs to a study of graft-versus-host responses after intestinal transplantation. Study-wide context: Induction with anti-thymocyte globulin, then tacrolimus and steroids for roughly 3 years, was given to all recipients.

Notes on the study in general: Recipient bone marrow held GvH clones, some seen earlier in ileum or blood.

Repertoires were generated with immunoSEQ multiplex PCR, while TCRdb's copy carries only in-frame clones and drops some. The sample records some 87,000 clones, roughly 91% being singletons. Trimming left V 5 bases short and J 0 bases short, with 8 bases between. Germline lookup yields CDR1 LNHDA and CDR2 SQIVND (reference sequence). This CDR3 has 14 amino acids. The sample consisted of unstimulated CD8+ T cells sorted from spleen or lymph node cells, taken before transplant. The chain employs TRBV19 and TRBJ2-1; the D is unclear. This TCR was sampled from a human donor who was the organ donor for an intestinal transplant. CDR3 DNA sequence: TGTGCCAGTAGTCTGTCCAGCTCCTACAATGAGCAGTTCTTC. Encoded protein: CASSLSSSYNEQFF.